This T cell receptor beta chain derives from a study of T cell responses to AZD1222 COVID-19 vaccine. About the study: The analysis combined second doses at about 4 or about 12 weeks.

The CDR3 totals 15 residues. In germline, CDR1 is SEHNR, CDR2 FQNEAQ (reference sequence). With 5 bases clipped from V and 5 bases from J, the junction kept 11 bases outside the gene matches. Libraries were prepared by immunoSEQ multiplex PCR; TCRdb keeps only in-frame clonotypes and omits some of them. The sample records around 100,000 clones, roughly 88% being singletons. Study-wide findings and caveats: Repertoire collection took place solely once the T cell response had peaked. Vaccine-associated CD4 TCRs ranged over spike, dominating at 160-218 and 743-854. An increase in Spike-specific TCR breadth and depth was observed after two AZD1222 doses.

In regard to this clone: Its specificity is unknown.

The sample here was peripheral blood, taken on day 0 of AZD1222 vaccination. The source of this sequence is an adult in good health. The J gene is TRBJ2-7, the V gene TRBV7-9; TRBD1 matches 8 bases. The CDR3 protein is CASSQMGQVSDEQYF. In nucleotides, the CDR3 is TGTGCCAGCAGCCAGATGGGACAGGTCTCTGACGAGCAGTACTTC.